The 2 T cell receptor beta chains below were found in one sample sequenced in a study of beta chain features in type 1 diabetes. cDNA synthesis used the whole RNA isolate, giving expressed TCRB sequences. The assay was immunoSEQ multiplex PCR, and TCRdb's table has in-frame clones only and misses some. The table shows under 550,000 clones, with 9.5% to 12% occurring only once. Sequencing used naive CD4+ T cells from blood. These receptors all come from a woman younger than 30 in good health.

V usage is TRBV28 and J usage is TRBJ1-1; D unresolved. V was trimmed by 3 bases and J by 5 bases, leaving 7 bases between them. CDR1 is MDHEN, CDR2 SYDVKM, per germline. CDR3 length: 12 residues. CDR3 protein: CASSLRETEAFF. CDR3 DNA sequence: TGTGCCAGCAGTTTGCGGGAAACTGAAGCTTTCTTT.

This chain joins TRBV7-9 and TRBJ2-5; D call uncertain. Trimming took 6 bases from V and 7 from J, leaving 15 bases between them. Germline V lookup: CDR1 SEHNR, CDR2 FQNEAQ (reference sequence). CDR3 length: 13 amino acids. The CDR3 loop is CASRIGPDGTQYF. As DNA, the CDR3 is TGTGCCAGCAGAATAGGACCTGATGGGACCCAGTACTTC.